This T cell receptor (beta chain) was recorded in a study of shared clonotypes between healthy human individuals (dated by TCRdb to about 2020). About the study as a whole: Two women and a few men aged 18 to 49 years were included in the cohort. For each donor, CD4 naive and CD4 memory were each given three plates, CD8 naive was given two plates, and CD8 memory was given one plate. Each donor's leukapheresis produced roughly between roughly 0.85 and 9.5 billion PBMCs. To increase sequencing depth and limit assay-specific biases, different laboratories used diverse techniques to prepare libraries and sequence TCR repertoires. The study deeply sequenced blood TCR repertoires of several healthy adults to estimate repertoire size and the extent of clonotype sharing between individuals. The paper's findings and limits, for the study overall: The small number of donors limited the genetic and exposure-history diversity represented. Sampling was limited to blood, and TCR repertoires in tissue likely differ from TCR repertoires in blood. Pairwise subsampling led to the expectation that sequencing depth would affect the degree of clonotype sharing among donors. Naive subsets generally had larger estimated clonotype richness than memory subsets did. Across a few donors, around 5% of naive CD4, roughly 3.3% of naive CD8, 2.3% of memory CD4, and 0.4% of memory CD8 clonotypes were shared. Incomplete sequencing was indicated by rarefaction of sorted-subset datasets, despite the large sequencing depth. Clonotypes shared by all four sorted-subset donors showed higher generation probabilities than non-shared clonotypes.

As regards this clone: There is no known antigen for this receptor. No clone much larger than this one lies a single base away; base qualities are absent.

Using the deep immunoSEQ assay, TCR CDR3 regions were amplified from genomic DNA by multiplex PCR. For each cell subset, the extracted genomic DNA was distributed evenly across all wells of several immunoSEQ 96-well plates, and each plate served as one replicate. For sorted subsets, each replicate PCR was loaded with about 0.2 ug genomic DNA, equivalent to roughly 30,000 T cell genomes. The purified libraries were quantified using a Qubit 3.0 fluorometer, sized with a Bioanalyzer 2100, and then quantified again using the KAPA Library Quantification kit. Every immunoSEQ 96-well plate was sequenced on a separate single-read 150-cycle Illumina NextSeq 550 flow cell. The authors processed their data as follows. Because the immunoSEQ output included only junctional sequences and no quality scores, the filtering could not be the same as the filtering used for full-length reads. To assign V/J genes and CDR3, sequences were annotated using PyIR, a Python wrapper for IgBLAST v1.9, with IMGT germline references. Reads were filtered out if the reads had weak V/J assignments (E-value above 1e-6), no CDR3, stop codons, out-of-frame junctions, or ambiguous translated residues. V3J clonotypes were defined as sequences sharing an identical inferred V gene, J gene, and CDR3 amino acid sequence. Percentage overlap between repertoires was calculated by dividing the number of shared unique clonotypes by the size of the smaller repertoire. RTK rarefaction, the Chao1 estimator, and Recon v2.1 estimates of unobserved clonotypes were used to assess repertoire richness. OLGA was used to compute generation probabilities for all TCRbeta clonotypes that the gDNA method yielded from four donors. TCRdb carries this immuneACCESS record with in-frame sequences only. Its versions omit some clonotypes, under half of them owing to an unresolved V gene in the studies checked, with the rest unexplained. V, J and clone size are taken as reported in that table, and D and trimming were inferred from the DNA itself. Recorded for this sample are around 690,000 clones; 90% of them occurred a single time. About 33% of the sample goes to the ten largest clones.

Donors were healthy HIV-negative adults with no recently reported acute infections or vaccinations. Every donor was a Caucasian adult residing in Nashville, Tennessee, USA. CD8 memory samples combined magnetically selected CD45RO+ cells with CCR7-negative CD45RA+ effector memory (TemRA) cells. After blood collection by leukapheresis, PBMCs were isolated using Ficoll-Histopaque density gradient centrifugation and then cryopreserved in the vapor phase of liquid nitrogen. Analytical flow cytometry was used to check the purity and quantity of each magnetically sorted T cell population. Genomic DNA was isolated from each sorted fraction and quantified by UV absorbance on a Nanodrop 2000c. Counted from cysteine to phenylalanine, this CDR3 has 13 amino acids. Just the 39-base CDR3 DNA is kept, in frame starting at base 1. V sheds 1 base and J sheds 6 bases, leaving 9 bases between their ends. The germline V gene provides CDR1 MGHRA and CDR2 YSYEKL.

Input material: memory CD8+ T cells from PBMCs. Interpreted using the paper, the cell subset or site label stands for: CD45RO+ cells pooled with CCR7-negative TemRA cells. This sequence uses TRBV4-1 and TRBJ1-1, with the D gene call left open. This receptor was taken from a young man in good health. Some clones in this sample may be carry-over from other donors' samples. The nucleotide sequence is TGCGCCAGCAGCCAAGGGTTTTTAGCTGAAGCTTTCTTT. Its coded protein is CASSQGFLAEAFF.